The T cell receptor (beta chain) described here comes from a study of quantifying T cell responses using KT2 cells (dated by TCRdb to 2016 to 2017). The study in broad terms: RNA was DNase-treated and reverse transcribed with TCR alpha and beta constant-region primers, mostly using SuperScript III. PCR2 was performed as a SYBR Green qPCR and was stopped at a predetermined fluorescence threshold so that over-amplification was avoided. Under optimum conditions, the efficiency of the T4 ligation step was estimated to be more than 8.5%.

Paper-wide results and their limitations: Saturation was seen in the detection of KT2 sequences when very high numbers of KT2 cells were spiked in. KT2 sequences were detected down to the lowest spike-in tested, which was about one KT2 cell per 100,000 PBMC. A linear scaling of KT2 alpha and beta sequence counts with input KT2 cell number was observed over several orders of magnitude. No side-by-side comparison of the pipeline with other TCR sequencing techniques was included in the study.

A few counts support this clonotype. What antigen it recognizes has not been identified. Per-base quality was not reported, and no clone a single base away is much larger than it. V and J are truncated by 5 bases and 7 bases respectively, leaving an intervening sequence of 12 bases. From the germline V gene, CDR1 is SGHVS and CDR2 is FQNEAQ. Counted from cysteine to phenylalanine, this CDR3 has 14 amino acids. The entry retains the CDR3 DNA only, 42 bases that are in frame from base 1. To test the sensitivity and accuracy of the pipeline, known numbers of KT2, a T cell clone whose TCR had already been sequenced, were spiked into unfractionated PBMC. A range of KT2-to-PBMC ratios was set up by mixing KT2 cells into a fixed number of PBMC. Library preparation used UMI-ligation and nested PCR. T4 RNA ligase 1 was used to ligate a single-stranded oligonucleotide containing the Illumina SP2 sequence and a UMI to the 3' end of the cDNA. PCR1 used around 4 cycles (98 degrees C 15 s, 69 degrees C 30 s, 72 degrees C 40 s), and the beta primer was an equimolar mix of RC1.1 and RC1.2 that covered TRBC1 and TRBC2. Starting at PCR2, the TCR alpha and beta chains were handled separately, and sample indices and Illumina adaptors were added. The UMI, placed after an 8-base spacer, consisted of 12 random nucleotides arranged as two hexamers with a spacer between them. Sequencing was done on an Illumina MiSeq using v2 2x251 paired-end chemistry, usually with 11 to 12 samples per run. To boost diversity, each sequencing library was supplemented with PhiX DNA at about 5-7%. The original methods were these. The raw reads were converted into FASTQ with bcl2fastq and then demultiplexed by dual indices with Demultiplexor. V and J genes were assigned by Decombinator through tag matching, with a single base-pair mismatch being allowed. UMIs were used by Collapsinator to correct both sequencing errors and frequency errors caused by PCR heterogeneity. Decombinator identifiers were converted to nucleotide sequence by CDR3Translator, the sequences were translated to amino acids, and CDR3 was extracted using C- and N-terminal motifs. A cluster of KT2 sequences sharing one unique molecular identifier was counted as one distinct KT2 TCR. In TCRdb, the public reads were trimmed at Q25 with fastp and aligned with MiXCR, with productive beta chains retained. CDR3 protein duplicates are merged, each entry listing the most common genes and DNA. The V and J calls shown here were made by TCRdb, not taken from the authors' results. This sample lists around 56,000 distinct CDR3 sequences; 9% to 15% were detected once. The ten largest make up approximately 10% of the sample.

The sequencing input was PBMCs spiked with cells of the T cell clone KT2. The sequence is built from TRBV7-8 and TRBJ1-6; TRBD1 is possibly the D segment (6 matching bases). This TCR came from a human donor. The CDR3 protein is CASSTTGSNSPLHF. The nucleotides are TGTGCCAGCAGCACCACAGGGTCCAATTCACCCCTCCACTTT.